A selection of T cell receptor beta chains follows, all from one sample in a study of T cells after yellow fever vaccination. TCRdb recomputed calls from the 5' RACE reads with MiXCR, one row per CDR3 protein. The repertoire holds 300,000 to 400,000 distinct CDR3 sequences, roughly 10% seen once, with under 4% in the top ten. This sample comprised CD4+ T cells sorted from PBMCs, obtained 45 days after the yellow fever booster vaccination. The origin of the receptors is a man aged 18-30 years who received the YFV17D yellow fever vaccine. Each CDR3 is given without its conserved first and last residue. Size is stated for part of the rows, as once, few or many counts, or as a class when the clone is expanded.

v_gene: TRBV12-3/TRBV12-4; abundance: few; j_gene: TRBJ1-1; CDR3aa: ASSPHTPNTEAF
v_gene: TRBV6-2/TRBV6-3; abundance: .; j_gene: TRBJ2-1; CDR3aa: ASLGQSSYNEQF
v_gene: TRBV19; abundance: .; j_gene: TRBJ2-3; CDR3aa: ASSTLAGNTDTQY
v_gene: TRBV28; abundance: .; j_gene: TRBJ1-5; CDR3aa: ASRGQAAPNQPQH
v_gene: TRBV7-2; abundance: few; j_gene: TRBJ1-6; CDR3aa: ASSPIQGQNSPLH
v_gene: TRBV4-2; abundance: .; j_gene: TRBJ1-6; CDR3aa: ASSQEVTDSPLH
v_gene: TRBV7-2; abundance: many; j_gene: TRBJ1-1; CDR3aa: ASSPERGAEAF
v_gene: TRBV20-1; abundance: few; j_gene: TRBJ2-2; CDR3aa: SALEGGSNTGELF
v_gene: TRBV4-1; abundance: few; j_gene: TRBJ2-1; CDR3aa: ASSRRSEQF
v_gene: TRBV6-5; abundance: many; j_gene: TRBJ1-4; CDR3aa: ASSYSYRNEKLF
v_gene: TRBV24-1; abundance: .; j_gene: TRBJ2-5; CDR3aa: ATSDGQGEHPIY
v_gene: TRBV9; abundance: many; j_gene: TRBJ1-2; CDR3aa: ASSVDLDTLGGYT
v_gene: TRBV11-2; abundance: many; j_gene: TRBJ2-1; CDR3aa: ASSSLKGGAHNEQF
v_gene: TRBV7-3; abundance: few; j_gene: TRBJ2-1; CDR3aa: ASRPSFLAGGNNEQF
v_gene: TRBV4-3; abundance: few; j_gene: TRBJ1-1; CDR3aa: ASSQEVRVEAF
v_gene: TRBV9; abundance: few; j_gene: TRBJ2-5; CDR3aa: ASSVGWLDETQY
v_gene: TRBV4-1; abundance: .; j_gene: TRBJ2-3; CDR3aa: ASSQDHMARGRVDTQY
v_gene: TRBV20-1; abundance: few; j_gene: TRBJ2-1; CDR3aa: SALPPTSSLQF
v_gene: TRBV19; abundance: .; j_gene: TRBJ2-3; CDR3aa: ASSEASGSPRADTQY
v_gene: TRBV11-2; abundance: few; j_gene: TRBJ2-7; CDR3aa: ASSLLAGGLVTYEQY
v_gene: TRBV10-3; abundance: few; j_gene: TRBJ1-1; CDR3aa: AIRQTENTEAF
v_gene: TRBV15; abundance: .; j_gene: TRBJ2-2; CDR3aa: ATSSGLGLAGGRTGELF
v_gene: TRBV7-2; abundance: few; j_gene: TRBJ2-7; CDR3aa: ASSLARVSGGAYEQY
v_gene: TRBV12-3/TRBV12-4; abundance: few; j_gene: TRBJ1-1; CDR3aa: ASSRTGANTEAF
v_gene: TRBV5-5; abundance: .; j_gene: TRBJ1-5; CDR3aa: ASSSSLSNQPQH
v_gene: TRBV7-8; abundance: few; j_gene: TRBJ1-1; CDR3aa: ASSLNPLNTEAF
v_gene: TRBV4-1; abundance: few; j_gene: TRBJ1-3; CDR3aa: ASSPLGLSGNTIY
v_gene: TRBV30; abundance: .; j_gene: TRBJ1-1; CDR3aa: AWNTIYRGTEAF
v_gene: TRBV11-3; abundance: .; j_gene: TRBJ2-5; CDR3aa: ASSLAAVETQY
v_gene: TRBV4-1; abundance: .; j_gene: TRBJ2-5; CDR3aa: ASSQTGLSAQY
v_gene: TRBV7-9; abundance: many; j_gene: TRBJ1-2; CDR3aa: ASSLDVWGRVLKGYT
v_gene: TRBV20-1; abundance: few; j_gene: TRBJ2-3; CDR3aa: SARLVSTDTQY
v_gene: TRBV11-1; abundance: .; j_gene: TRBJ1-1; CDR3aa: ASSPIVGGTEAF
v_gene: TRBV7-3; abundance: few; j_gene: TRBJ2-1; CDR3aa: ASSLSQDNEQF
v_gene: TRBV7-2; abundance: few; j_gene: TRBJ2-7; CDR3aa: ASSPVGSGEQY
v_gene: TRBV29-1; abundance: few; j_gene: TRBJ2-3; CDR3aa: SAGDTGGITDTQY
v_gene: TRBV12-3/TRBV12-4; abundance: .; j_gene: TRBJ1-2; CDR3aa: ASSFFRREDGGYT
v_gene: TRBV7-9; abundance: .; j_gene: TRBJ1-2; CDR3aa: ASSHRPGVLTTYYGYT
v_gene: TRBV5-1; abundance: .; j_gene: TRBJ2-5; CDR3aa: ASSLGAAPKTQY
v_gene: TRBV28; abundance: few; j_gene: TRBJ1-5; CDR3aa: ASSLPALGQPQH
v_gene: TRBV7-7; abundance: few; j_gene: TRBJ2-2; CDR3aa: ASSFTSAGELF
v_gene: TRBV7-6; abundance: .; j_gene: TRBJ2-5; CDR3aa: ASSRNQQGAGETQY